The T cell receptor (beta chain) described here comes from a study of CD8+ T cells in alopecia areata. This clone was picked up a small number of times. Antigen specificity is unknown. Lesional scalp tissue (obtained by punch biopsy) and peripheral blood were collected from alopecia areata patients. Following RNA extraction, reverse transcription yielded cDNA that acted as the sequencing template. Here immunoSEQ multiplex PCR was the method, and the copy in TCRdb shows in-frame clones only, minus some. The data contain roughly 23,000 clones, 52% of them seen just once; the ten biggest clones take up over 30%. Trimming shortened V by 0 bases and J by 2 bases, and 9 bases separated the two germline ends. From germline, CDR1 is SGHRS and CDR2 YFSETQ. This CDR3 has 14 residues. Whole-study findings and limits: Sequencing of scalp tissue also captures the resident alphabeta T cells of normal skin. Alopecia totalis/universalis scalp especially showed more expanded CD8+ clones than normal scalp. Patients shared TCRs less clearly than mice did, possibly for HLA-related reasons.

J is TRBJ2-7 and V is TRBV5-1; tentatively, D is TRBD2 (7 bases). This sequence was found in a human donor with alopecia areata. The sample taken for sequencing was NKG2D-high CD8+ T cells sorted from blood. CDR3 in DNA: TGCGCCAGCAGCTTGGGGGGGGGCCCCTACGAGCAGTACTTC. The encoded protein is CASSLGGGPYEQYF.